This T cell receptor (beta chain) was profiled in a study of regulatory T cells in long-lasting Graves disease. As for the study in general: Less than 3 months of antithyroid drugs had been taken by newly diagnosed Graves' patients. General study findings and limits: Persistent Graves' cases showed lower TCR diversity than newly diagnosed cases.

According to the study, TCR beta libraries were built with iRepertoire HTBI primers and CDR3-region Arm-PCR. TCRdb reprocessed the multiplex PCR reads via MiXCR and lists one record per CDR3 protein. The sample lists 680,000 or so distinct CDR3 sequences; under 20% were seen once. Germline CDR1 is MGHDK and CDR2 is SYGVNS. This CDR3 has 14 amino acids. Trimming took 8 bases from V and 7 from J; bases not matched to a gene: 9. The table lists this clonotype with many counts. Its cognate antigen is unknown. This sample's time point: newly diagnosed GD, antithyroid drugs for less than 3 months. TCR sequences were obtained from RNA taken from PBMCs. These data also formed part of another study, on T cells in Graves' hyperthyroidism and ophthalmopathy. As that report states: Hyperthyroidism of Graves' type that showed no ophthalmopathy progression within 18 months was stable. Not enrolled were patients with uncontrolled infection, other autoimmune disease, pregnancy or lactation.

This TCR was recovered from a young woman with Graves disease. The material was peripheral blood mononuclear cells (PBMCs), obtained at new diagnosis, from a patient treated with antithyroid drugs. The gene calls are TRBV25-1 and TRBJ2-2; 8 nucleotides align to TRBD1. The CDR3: CASGRDRQGGELFF. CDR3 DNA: TGTGCCAGCGGAAGGGACAGGCAAGGCGGGGAGCTGTTTTTT. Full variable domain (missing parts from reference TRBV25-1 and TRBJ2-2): EADIYQTPRYLVIGTGKKITLECSQTMGHDKMYWYQQDPGMELHLIHYSYGVNSTEKGDLSSESTVSRIRTEHFPLTLESARPSHTSQYLCASGRDRQGGELFFGEGSRLTVL.